This T cell receptor (beta chain) stems from a study of blood T cell repertoires in COVID-19. This clone showed up just a few times. Original processing methods: It was from reference gene primer amplification that nucleated cell counts were estimated. Some clones are missing from TCRdb's copy, which holds only in-frame ones; the method was immunoSEQ multiplex PCR. The DNA gave D and trimming, while V, J and clone size come from that table. Here the sample spans some 210,000 clones, 82% being singletons. Trimming removed 3 bases from V and 10 bases from J; junction bases left unmatched: 12. This CDR3 is 16 amino acids long. Looked up from germline, CDR1 is SGHVS and CDR2 is FQNEAQ.

This TCR was sampled from a woman in her thirties or forties with acute or convalescent COVID-19. This chain links TRBV7-8 with TRBJ1-6; the match to TRBD1 covers 7 bases. Sequenced: peripheral blood. The CDR3 here is CASSFSTTGTGSPLHF. The CDR3, as DNA: TGTGCCAGCAGCTTTTCAACGACAGGGACGGGGTCACCCCTCCACTTT.